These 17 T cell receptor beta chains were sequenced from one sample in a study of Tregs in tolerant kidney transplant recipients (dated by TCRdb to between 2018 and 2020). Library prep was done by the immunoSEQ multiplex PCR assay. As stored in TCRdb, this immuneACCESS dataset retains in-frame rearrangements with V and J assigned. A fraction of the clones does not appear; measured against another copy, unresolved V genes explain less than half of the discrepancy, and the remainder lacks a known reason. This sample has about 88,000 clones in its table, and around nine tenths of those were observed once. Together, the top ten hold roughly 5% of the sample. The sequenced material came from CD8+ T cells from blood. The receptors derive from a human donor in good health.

The CDR3 region is CASSEYAQGALDEQFF. CDR3 DNA: TGTGCCAGCAGTGAATACGCACAGGGGGCGTTGGATGAGCAGTTCTTC. The chain couples TRBV25-1 to TRBJ2-1, with 9 bases identical to TRBD1. This CDR3 is 16 amino acids long. CDR1 MGHDK and CDR2 SYGVNS come from the germline V gene. J lost 8 bases, V lost 0 bases, and 8 bases had no gene match.

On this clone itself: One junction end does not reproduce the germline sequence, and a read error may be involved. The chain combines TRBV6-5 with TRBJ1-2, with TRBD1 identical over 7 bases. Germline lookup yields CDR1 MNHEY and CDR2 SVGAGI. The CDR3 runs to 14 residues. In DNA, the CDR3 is TGTGCCAGCACCCAGGGGGGACATAACTTTGGCTACACCTTC. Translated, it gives CASTQGGHNFGYTF.

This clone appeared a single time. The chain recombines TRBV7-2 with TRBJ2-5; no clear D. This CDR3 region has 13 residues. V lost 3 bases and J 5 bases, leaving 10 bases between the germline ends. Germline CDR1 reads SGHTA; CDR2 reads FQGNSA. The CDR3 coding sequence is TGTGCCAGCAGCTTGTGGCAATTGGAGACCCAGTACTTC. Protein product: CASSLWQLETQYF.

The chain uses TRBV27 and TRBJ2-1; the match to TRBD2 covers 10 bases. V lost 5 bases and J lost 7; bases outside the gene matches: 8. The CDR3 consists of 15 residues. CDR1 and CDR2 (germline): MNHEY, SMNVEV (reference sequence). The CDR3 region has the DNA TGTGCCAGCAGTGTAGGGACTAGCGTTCGGAATGAGCAGTTCTTC. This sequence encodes CASSVGTSVRNEQFF.

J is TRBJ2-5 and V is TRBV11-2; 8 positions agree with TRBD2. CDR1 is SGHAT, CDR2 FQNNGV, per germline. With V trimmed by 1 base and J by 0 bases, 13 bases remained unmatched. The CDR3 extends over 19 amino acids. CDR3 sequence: CASSLAGQRGIGYQETQYF. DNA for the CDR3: TGTGCCAGCAGCTTAGCCGGGCAGCGGGGGATCGGGTACCAAGAGACCCAGTACTTC.

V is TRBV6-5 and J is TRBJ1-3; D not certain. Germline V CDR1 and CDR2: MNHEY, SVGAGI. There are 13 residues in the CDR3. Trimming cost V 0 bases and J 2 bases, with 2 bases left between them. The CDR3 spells CASSYSTGNTIYF. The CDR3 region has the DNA TGTGCCAGCAGTTACTCCACTGGAAACACCATATATTTT.

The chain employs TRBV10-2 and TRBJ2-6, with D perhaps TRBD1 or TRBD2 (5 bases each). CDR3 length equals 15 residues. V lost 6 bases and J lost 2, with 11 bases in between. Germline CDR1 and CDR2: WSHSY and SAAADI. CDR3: CASSEGITGANVLTF. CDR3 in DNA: TGCGCCAGCAGCGAGGGGATCACTGGGGCCAACGTCCTGACTTTC.

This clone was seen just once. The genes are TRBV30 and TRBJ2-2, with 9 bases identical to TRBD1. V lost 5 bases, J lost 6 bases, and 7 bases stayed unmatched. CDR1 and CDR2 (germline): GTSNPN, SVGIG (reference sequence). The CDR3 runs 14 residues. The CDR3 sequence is CAWYRDRVPGELFF. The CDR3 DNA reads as TGTGCCTGGTACCGGGACAGGGTTCCCGGGGAGCTGTTTTTT.

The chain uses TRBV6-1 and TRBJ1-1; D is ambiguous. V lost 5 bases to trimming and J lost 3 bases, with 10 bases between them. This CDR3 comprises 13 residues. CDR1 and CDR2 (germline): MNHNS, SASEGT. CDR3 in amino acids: CASSFDTYTEAFF. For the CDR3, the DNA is TGTGCCAGCAGTTTCGACACTTACACTGAAGCTTTCTTT.

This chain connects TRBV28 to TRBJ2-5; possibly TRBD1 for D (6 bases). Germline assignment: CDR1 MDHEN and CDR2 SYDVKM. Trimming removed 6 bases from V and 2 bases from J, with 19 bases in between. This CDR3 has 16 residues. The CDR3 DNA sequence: TGTGCCAGCAGCCTGTTCACAGGGACAATGCAAGAGACCCAGTACTTC. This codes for CASSLFTGTMQETQYF. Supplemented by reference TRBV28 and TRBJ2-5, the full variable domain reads DVKVTQSSRYLVKRTGEKVFLECVQDMDHENMFWYRQDPGLGLRLIYFSYDVKMKEKGDIPEGYSVSREKKERFSLILESASTNQTSMYLCASSLFTGTMQETQYFGPGTRLLVL.

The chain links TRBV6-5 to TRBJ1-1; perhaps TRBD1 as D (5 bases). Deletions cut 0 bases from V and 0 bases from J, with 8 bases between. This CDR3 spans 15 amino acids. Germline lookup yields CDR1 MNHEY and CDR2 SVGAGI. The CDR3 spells CASSYSTAMNTEAFF. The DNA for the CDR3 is TGTGCCAGCAGTTACTCGACAGCCATGAACACTGAAGCTTTCTTT.

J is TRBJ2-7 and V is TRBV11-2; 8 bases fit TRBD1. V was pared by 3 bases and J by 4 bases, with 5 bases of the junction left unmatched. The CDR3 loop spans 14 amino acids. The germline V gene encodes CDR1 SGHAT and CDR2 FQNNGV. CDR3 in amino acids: CASSFGRGPYEQYF. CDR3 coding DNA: TGTGCCAGCAGCTTCGGCAGGGGGCCTTACGAGCAGTACTTC. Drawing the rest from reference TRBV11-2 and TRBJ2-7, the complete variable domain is EAGVAQSPRYKIIEKRQSVAFWCNPISGHATLYWYQQILGQGPKLLIQFQNNGVVDDSQLPKDRFSAERLKGVDSTLKIQPAKLEDSAVYLCASSFGRGPYEQYFGPGTRLTVT.

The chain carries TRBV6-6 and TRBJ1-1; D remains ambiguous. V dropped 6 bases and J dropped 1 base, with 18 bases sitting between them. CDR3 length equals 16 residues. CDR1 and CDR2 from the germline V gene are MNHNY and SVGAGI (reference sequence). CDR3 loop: CASSRYSGRENTEAFF. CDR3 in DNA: TGTGCCAGCAGCCGATATTCCGGACGGGAGAACACTGAAGCTTTCTTT.

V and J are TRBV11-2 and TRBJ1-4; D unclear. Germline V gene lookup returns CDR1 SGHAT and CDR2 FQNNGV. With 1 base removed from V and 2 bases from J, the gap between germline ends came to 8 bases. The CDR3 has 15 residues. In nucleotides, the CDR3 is TGTGCCAGCAGCTTAGGCAAGGGCACTAATGAAAAACTGTTTTTT. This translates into CASSLGKGTNEKLFF.

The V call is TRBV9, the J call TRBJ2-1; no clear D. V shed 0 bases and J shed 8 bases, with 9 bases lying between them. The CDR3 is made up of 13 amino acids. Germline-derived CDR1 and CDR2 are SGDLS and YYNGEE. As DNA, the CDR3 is TGTGCCAGCAGCGTAGGACACAGCGATGAGCAGTTCTTC. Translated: CASSVGHSDEQFF.

The CDR3 DNA follows: TGTGCCAGTAGTATGGCACTACTAGCCAAAAACATTCAGTACTTC. This codes for CASSMALLAKNIQYF. The rearrangement joins TRBV19 to TRBJ2-4; D unclear. CDR3 length: 15 amino acids. The germline V and J ends were trimmed by 3 bases and 0 bases, with 9 bases remaining between them. Germline V gene sequence: CDR1 LNHDA, CDR2 SQIVND (reference sequence).

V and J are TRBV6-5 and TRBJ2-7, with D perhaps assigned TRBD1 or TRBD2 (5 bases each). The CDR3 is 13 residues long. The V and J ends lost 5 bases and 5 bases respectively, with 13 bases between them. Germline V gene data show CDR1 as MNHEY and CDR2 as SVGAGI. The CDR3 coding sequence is TGTGCCAGCAGTCCCGGGACGGTCCACGAGCAGTACTTC. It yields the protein CASSPGTVHEQYF.